This T cell receptor (beta chain) was retrieved from a study of shared clonotypes between healthy human individuals. Germline loops: CDR1 SGHNT, CDR2 YENEEA. The CDR3 consists of 14 residues. The V and J ends lost 3 bases and 5 bases, in that order; junction bases with no gene match: 2. Sorted subsets were amplified in replicate PCRs using about 200 ng DNA, 30,000 to 35,000 T cell genomes. The data were produced by immunoSEQ multiplex PCR, yet TCRdb's version contains in-frame clones alone and is incomplete. The table includes 2.5 million or so clones, just over 90% detected once. The V gene is TRBV11-3, the J gene TRBJ1-5, with 9 bases identical to TRBD1. The sequenced material came from naive CD4+ T cells sorted from blood. Described subset: CD45RA+ positively selected. The TCR sequence derives from a man aged 18 to 29 in good health. For the CDR3, the DNA is TGTGCCAGCAGCTTTCGGGACAGGGATCAGCCCCAGCATTTT. Its translation is CASSFRDRDQPQHF.